Following are 17 T cell receptor beta chains from one sample sequenced in a study of T cell responses to AZD1222 COVID-19 vaccine. The repertoire was sequenced with immunoSEQ multiplex PCR; TCRdb's copy has only in-frame clones and lacks some. The sample holds fewer than 150,000 clones, 92% seen once. The sample here was peripheral blood, taken on day 0 of AZD1222 vaccination. These receptors were obtained from an adult in good health.

The chain carries TRBV11-2 and TRBJ2-1, with 10 positions matching TRBD2. J gave up 9 bases and V 8 bases, and 7 bases lay outside the gene matches. The CDR3 totals 13 residues. Looked up from germline, CDR1 is SGHAT and CDR2 is FQNNGV. CDR3 nucleotide sequence: TGTGCCAGCCTAGCGGGAGAGGGGTCTGAGCAGTTCTTC. This gives the protein CASLAGEGSEQFF. The whole variable domain, remainder taken from reference TRBV11-2 and TRBJ2-1, is EAGVAQSPRYKIIEKRQSVAFWCNPISGHATLYWYQQILGQGPKLLIQFQNNGVVDDSQLPKDRFSAERLKGVDSTLKIQPAKLEDSAVYLCASLAGEGSEQFFGPGTRLTVL.

The gene calls are TRBV4-1 and TRBJ1-2; 8 nucleotides align to TRBD1. This CDR3 region has 15 residues. Germline V gives CDR1 MGHRA, CDR2 YSYEKL. The V segment lost 3 bases and the J segment 5 bases; nucleotides outside the gene matches: 8. The CDR3 coding sequence is TGCGCCAGCAGCCATATGACAGGGGATGAGTATGGCTACACCTTC. It yields the protein CASSHMTGDEYGYTF.

This sequence joins TRBV6-5 and TRBJ1-6; no firm D call. Trimming removed 7 bases from V and 9 bases from J, with 16 bases in between. CDR3 length: 14 residues. Germline V gives CDR1 MNHEY, CDR2 SVGAGI. The CDR3 DNA follows: TGTGCCAGCAACCAGGCCCCGGCGGGTTCACCCCTCCACTTT. Its translation: CASNQAPAGSPLHF.

In nucleotides, the CDR3 is TGTGCCAGCAGCTTATTTTGGGGGGCTGGTATGACACCCCTCCACTTT. Translating it yields CASSLFWGAGMTPLHF. This rearrangement joins TRBV7-2 to TRBJ1-6, with D maybe TRBD1 (6 bases). With 2 bases removed from V and 11 bases from J, the gap between germline ends came to 19 bases. CDR1 and CDR2 from the germline V gene are SGHTA and FQGNSA. The CDR3 totals 16 residues.

This rearrangement joins TRBV6-5 to TRBJ2-1, with D possibly matching TRBD1 (5 bases). Trimming left V 8 bases short and J 7 bases short, with 9 bases between. The CDR3 is made up of 11 amino acids. CDR1 is MNHEY, CDR2 SVGAGI, per germline. The CDR3 DNA reads as TGTGCCAGCGGGAAGGGGAATGAGCAGTTCTTC. Translated: CASGKGNEQFF.

The CDR3 protein is CASSLSTGAGNTIYF. CDR3 nucleotide sequence: TGTGCCAGCAGCCTATCGACAGGGGCTGGAAACACCATATATTTT. The chain joins TRBV7-6 to TRBJ1-3; TRBD1 matches at 8 bases. There are 15 residues in the CDR3. Germline assignment: CDR1 SGHVS and CDR2 FNYEAQ. V shed 5 bases, J shed 2 bases, and the junction held 5 bases outside the gene matches.

The chain couples TRBV6-5 to TRBJ1-2; D unclear. This CDR3 region has 14 residues. Germline CDR1 is MNHEY and CDR2 is SVGAGI. Trimming removed 6 bases at V and 6 bases at J, with 17 bases between. The CDR3 is CASRLDDHIHGYTF. CDR3 coding DNA: TGTGCCAGCAGATTGGACGATCATATTCATGGCTACACCTTC.

The chain carries TRBV18 and TRBJ1-4, with a possible D match to TRBD1 (6 bases). Germline values: CDR1 KGHSH, CDR2 LQKENI. There are 14 residues in the CDR3. V was pared by 6 bases and J by 7 bases, with 15 bases between. For the CDR3, the DNA is TGTGCCAGCTCCCCGGGGGGGGCCGGTGAAAAACTGTTTTTT. Protein: CASSPGGAGEKLFF.

The gene calls are TRBV4-3 and TRBJ2-1; a possible D gene is TRBD2 (6 bases). The length of the CDR3 is 14 residues. Trimming shortened V by 3 bases and J by 6 bases, and 12 bases separated the two germline ends. In germline, CDR1 is LGHNA, CDR2 YSLEER. The DNA of the CDR3 is TGCGCCAGCAGCCACCAGGGACTGCTCAATGAGCAGTTCTTC. As protein: CASSHQGLLNEQFF.

J is TRBJ2-3 and V is TRBV5-1, with 12 positions matching TRBD2. Trimming took 4 bases from V and 2 from J; bases not matched to a gene: 5. The CDR3 is made up of 16 amino acids. CDR1 SGHRS and CDR2 YFSETQ come from the germline V gene. CDR3 sequence: CASSTGLAGFTDTQYF. In DNA form, the CDR3 reads TGCGCCAGCAGCACTGGACTAGCGGGGTTCACAGATACGCAGTATTTT.

The chain recombines TRBV18 with TRBJ2-7; D is ambiguous. From germline, CDR1 is KGHSH and CDR2 LQKENI. The CDR3 runs to 12 residues. V lost 0 bases and J 3 bases, leaving 3 bases between the germline ends. CDR3 in amino acids: CASSPPVYEQYF. CDR3 nucleotides: TGTGCCAGCTCACCACCAGTCTACGAGCAGTACTTC.

The chain employs TRBV6-5 and TRBJ1-5, with D possibly being TRBD1 (5 bases). V was clipped by 8 bases and J by 6 bases, with 11 bases between them. Looked up from germline, CDR1 is MNHEY and CDR2 is SVGAGI. The CDR3 has 12 residues. The CDR3 nucleotides are TGTGCCAGCTGGGCAGGGCTTCAGCCCCAGCATTTT. Amino acids: CASWAGLQPQHF.

A few counts support this clone. The V gene is TRBV15, the J gene TRBJ2-7; possibly TRBD2 for D (7 bases). The CDR3 sequence is 14 residues long. The germline V gene has CDR1 LNHNV and CDR2 YYDKDF (reference sequence). With 5 bases removed from V and 2 bases from J, the gap between germline ends came to 13 bases. CDR3 coding DNA: TGTGCCACCAGCCTTAAGGGGGGGGCCTACGAGCAGTACTTC. Its translation: CATSLKGGAYEQYF.

This clone was picked up one time. The chain carries TRBV15 and TRBJ2-3; 8 bases align to TRBD1. The CDR3 is 18 amino acids. V lost 1 base, J lost 0 bases, and 9 bases stayed unmatched. Germline loops: CDR1 LNHNV, CDR2 YYDKDF (reference sequence). The CDR3 sequence is CATSRVNRDRISTDTQYF. The DNA for the CDR3 is TGTGCCACCAGCAGAGTGAATAGGGACAGGATCAGCACAGATACGCAGTATTTT.

This rearrangement joins TRBV6-1 to TRBJ1-1; tentatively, D is TRBD1 (5 bases). The CDR3 totals 18 residues. Trimming removed 1 base from V and 5 bases from J, with 23 bases in between. In germline, CDR1 is MNHNS, CDR2 SASEGT. The CDR3 DNA sequence: TGTGCCAGCAGTGAAGACTGGGGGTTTAGAACACTGGGGACTGAAGCTTTCTTT. Its translation is CASSEDWGFRTLGTEAFF.

The chain recombines TRBV4-3 with TRBJ2-1; D gene ambiguous. The CDR3 is 16 residues long. The germline V gene encodes CDR1 LGHNA and CDR2 YSLEER. Trimming cost V 0 bases and J 0 bases, with 9 bases left between them. CDR3 sequence (DNA): TGCGCCAGCAGCCAAGAAGAACGTAACTCCTACAATGAGCAGTTCTTC. This encodes CASSQEERNSYNEQFF.

The chain combines TRBV3-1 (or the pseudogene TRBV3-2) with TRBJ2-2; 10 positions agree with TRBD2. This CDR3 has 15 residues. V dropped 1 base and J dropped 6; count of bases not matched to a gene: 2. The germline CDR1 and CDR2 sequences are LGHDT and YNNKEL (reference sequence). This CDR3 is CASSQGLAGAGELFF. The CDR3, as DNA: TGTGCCAGCAGCCAAGGGCTAGCGGGGGCCGGGGAGCTGTTTTTT.